These 22 T cell receptor beta chains came from one sample sequenced in a study of cytomegalovirus exposure and HLA in healthy donors. PCR employed 60 Vbeta and 13 Jbeta primers. Clones were read by immunoSEQ multiplex PCR, and TCRdb kept only the in-frame ones, dropping some. The sample has roughly 200,000 clones; approximately 85% are singletons. The material sequenced was PBMCs. The receptor source for this set is a middle-aged woman in good health and CMV-seronegative.

This clone was found once. The chain couples TRBV30 to TRBJ2-5, with D unclear. The J call is uncertain, as TRBJ2-7 better fits the DNA end. This CDR3 spans 12 amino acids. Germline CDR1 reads GTSNPN; CDR2 reads SVGIG (reference sequence). The chain's CDR3 is CAWSVNTYEQYF. CDR3 DNA sequence: TGTGCCTGGAGTGTTAATACCTACGAGCAGTACTTC.

In nucleotides, the CDR3 is TGTGCCAGCAGCTTGCCGTGGGCGGAGGGCGGAGGAAAACTGTTTTTT. Translating it yields CASSLPWAEGGGKLFF. The chain combines TRBV5-5 with TRBJ1-4; D unclear. CDR1 and CDR2 from the germline V gene are SGHKS and YYEKEE (reference sequence). This CDR3 spans 16 amino acids. The germline V and J ends were trimmed by 1 base and 10 bases, with 20 bases remaining between them.

The chain couples TRBV6-5 to TRBJ1-5; 9 bases align to TRBD1. The V and J ends lost 5 bases and 10 bases, in that order; junction bases with no gene match: 12. Germline loops: CDR1 MNHEY, CDR2 SVGAGI. This CDR3 region has 15 residues. The CDR3, as DNA: TGTGCCAGCAGTAGGGACAGGGCCTTGATCTACCCCCAGCATTTT. Its translation: CASSRDRALIYPQHF.

The chain carries TRBV19 and TRBJ2-4; the D gene is possibly TRBD2 (6 bases). The germline V gene encodes CDR1 LNHDA and CDR2 SQIVND (reference sequence). This CDR3 is 14 amino acids long. V gave up 7 bases and J gave up 7 bases, with 17 bases separating them. The CDR3 loop is CASTPAGTSNIQYF. CDR3 DNA: TGTGCCAGTACCCCAGCAGGGACTTCTAACATTCAGTACTTC. The full variable domain, in which reference TRBV19 and TRBJ2-4 provide the parts outside the CDR3, is DGGITQSPKYLFRKEGQNVTLSCEQNLNHDAMYWYRQDPGQGLRLIYYSQIVNDFQKGDIAEGYSVSREKKESFPLTVTSAQKNPTAFYLCASTPAGTSNIQYFGAGTRLSVL.

The V call is TRBV29-1, the J call TRBJ2-1; D is ambiguous. Germline values: CDR1 SQVTM, CDR2 ANQGSEA. V lost 8 bases and J lost 0, with 11 bases in between. The CDR3 totals 13 residues. The CDR3: CSLYRTSYNEQFF. In nucleotides, the CDR3 is TGCAGCCTATACAGAACCTCCTACAATGAGCAGTTCTTC.

The rearrangement uses TRBV15 and TRBJ2-5, with 10 bases aligning to TRBD1. The closer fit of TRBJ2-7 to the DNA end suggests the J call may be wrong. CDR3 size: 14 residues. Germline lookup yields CDR1 LNHNV and CDR2 YYDKDF (reference sequence). The CDR3 region has the DNA TGTGCCACCAGCTCCCGGACAGGGGGTTACGAGCAGTACTTC. This codes for CATSSRTGGYEQYF.

This clone was detected once. The chain carries TRBV7-9 and TRBJ1-4, with 8 bases that match TRBD1. V dropped 5 bases and J dropped 15; count of bases not matched to a gene: 11. Germline V CDR1 and CDR2: SEHNR, FQNEAQ (reference sequence). This CDR3 spans 13 amino acids. The DNA for the CDR3 is TGTGCCAGCAGCCCCCGACAGGGGCGCGGGGTGTTTTTT. Its protein is CASSPRQGRGVFF. Full variable domain (outside the CDR3, taken from reference TRBV7-9 and TRBJ1-4): DTGVSQNPRHKITKRGQNVTFRCDPISEHNRLYWYRQTLGQGPEFLTYFQNEAQLEKSRLLSDRFSAERPKGSFSTLEIQRTEQGDSAMYLCASSPRQGRGVFFGSGTQLSVL.

This clone was seen a few times. The rearrangement uses TRBV19 and TRBJ2-7; TRBD2 aligns across 7 bases. The V and J ends lost 6 bases and 4 bases, in that order; junction bases with no gene match: 12. There are 15 residues in the CDR3. CDR1 and CDR2 from the germline V gene are LNHDA and SQIVND (reference sequence). The CDR3 is CASSTRTSLQYEQYF. CDR3 DNA: TGTGCCAGTAGCACCAGGACTAGTTTACAGTACGAGCAGTACTTC.

In DNA form, the CDR3 reads TGTGCCAGTAGTCATGGGGCCTCCTACAATGAGCAGTTCTTC. The encoded protein is CASSHGASYNEQFF. This chain joins TRBV19 and TRBJ2-1; TRBD1 might be the D (5 bases). CDR1 LNHDA and CDR2 SQIVND come from the germline V gene (reference sequence). Between the trimmed V and J ends, which lost 5 bases and 0 bases, there was a span of 8 bases. The CDR3 length is 14 residues.

The rearrangement joins TRBV7-2 to TRBJ2-1, with 11 bases identical to TRBD2. Per the germline V gene, CDR1 is SGHTA and CDR2 is FQGNSA. V lost 4 bases to trimming and J lost 0 bases; unmatched junction nucleotides: 5. The length of the CDR3 is 17 residues. Here the CDR3 DNA reads TGTGCCAGCAGCTCCGGACTAGCGGGCTTCTCCTACAATGAGCAGTTCTTC. It encodes CASSSGLAGFSYNEQFF.

This clone was detected many times. J is TRBJ1-2 and V is TRBV7-9; 10 bases are a match to TRBD1. The trim removed 5 bases at V and 5 bases at J, leaving 11 bases unmatched. CDR3 size: 16 residues. Germline lookup yields CDR1 SEHNR and CDR2 FQNEAQ (reference sequence). DNA for the CDR3: TGTGCCAGCAGCCGATCGGAGGGACAGGGGCTATATGGCTACACCTTC. Protein: CASSRSEGQGLYGYTF.

In the case of this clone: Within the sample, other DNA sequences also encode this same CDR3. This chain connects TRBV18 to TRBJ1-1; no definite D call. Trimming took off 3 bases at V and 0 bases at J, with 5 bases between the two ends. CDR1 and CDR2 from the germline V gene are KGHSH and LQKENI. The CDR3 is 13 amino acids. The CDR3: CASSPGVNTEAFF. In nucleotides, the CDR3 is TGTGCCAGCTCACCCGGAGTGAACACTGAAGCTTTCTTT.

The rearrangement uses TRBV5-1 and TRBJ2-2, with 11 bases lining up with TRBD2. V dropped 5 bases and J dropped 7; count of bases not matched to a gene: 7. The CDR3 extends over 15 amino acids. Germline lookup yields CDR1 SGHRS and CDR2 YFSETQ. CDR3 DNA: TGCGCCAGCAGTGTTAGCGGGAGGGCCAACGGGGAGCTGTTTTTT. Encoded protein: CASSVSGRANGELFF. Full variable domain (remainder filled in from reference TRBV5-1 and TRBJ2-2): KAGVTQTPRYLIKTRGQQVTLSCSPISGHRSVSWYQQTPGQGLQFLFEYFSETQRNKGNFPGRFSGRQFSNSRSEMNVSTLELGDSALYLCASSVSGRANGELFFGEGSRLTVL.

V is TRBV19 and J is TRBJ1-5; D may be TRBD1 (5 bases). Trimming stripped 7 bases from V and 9 bases from J, with 16 bases between. Germline lookup yields CDR1 LNHDA and CDR2 SQIVND (reference sequence). CDR3 length: 13 amino acids. The CDR3 is CASTLGGLGPQHF. The DNA of the CDR3 is TGTGCCAGTACCCTGGGGGGGTTGGGGCCCCAGCATTTT.

The chain is built from TRBV6-1 and TRBJ1-1; TRBD1 matches 7 bases. The V gene end was trimmed by 6 bases and the J gene end by 1 base; junction bases not matched to a gene: 5. Germline values: CDR1 MNHNS, CDR2 SASEGT. The CDR3 has 14 amino acids. The CDR3: CASRPGQWNTEAFF. CDR3 sequence (DNA): TGTGCCAGCAGACCGGGACAGTGGAACACTGAAGCTTTCTTT.

The chain carries TRBV5-1 and TRBJ2-5; TRBD2 agrees at 9 bases. After removal of 0 bases from V and 1 base from J, the junction contained 4 bases not matched to a gene. Germline V gene lookup returns CDR1 SGHRS and CDR2 YFSETQ. CDR3 length: 16 residues. CDR3 nucleotide sequence: TGCGCCAGCAGCTTGGGTGCTAGCGGGATCCAAGAGACCCAGTACTTC. Protein: CASSLGASGIQETQYF.

The DNA for the CDR3 is TGTGCCAGCAGCCGACCTGGGGGGGTGAACACTGAAGCTTTCTTT. Translating gives CASSRPGGVNTEAFF. The chain employs TRBV7-9 and TRBJ1-1, with D possibly being TRBD1 (5 bases). CDR1 is SEHNR and CDR2 is FQNEAQ in the germline V gene (reference sequence). Trimming pared 5 bases from V and 0 bases from J, leaving 13 bases between. This CDR3 has 15 amino acids.

This chain uses TRBV19 with TRBJ2-3, with TRBD1 identical over 10 bases. The CDR3 loop spans 17 amino acids. Germline V gives CDR1 LNHDA, CDR2 SQIVND (reference sequence). After removal of 0 bases from V and 2 bases from J, the junction contained 5 bases not matched to a gene. The CDR3 reads CASSIDGTGAVTDTQYF. In DNA form, the CDR3 reads TGTGCCAGTAGTATAGACGGGACAGGGGCCGTCACAGATACGCAGTATTTT.

This chain's CDR3 is CASSLGADTDTQYF. The CDR3 region has the DNA TGCGCCAGCAGCTTGGGGGCCGATACAGATACGCAGTATTTT. This chain joins TRBV5-1 and TRBJ2-3; no clear D. This CDR3 is 14 amino acids long. The V end was cut by 0 bases, the J end by 3 bases, with 8 bases between. In germline, CDR1 is SGHRS, CDR2 YFSETQ.

The chain has TRBV18 and TRBJ1-1; D not resolved. The CDR3 runs to 14 residues. Germline V lookup: CDR1 KGHSH, CDR2 LQKENI. V lost 1 base and J lost 6, with 12 bases in between. This CDR3 is CASSPQGGTAEAFF. The CDR3 DNA is TGTGCCAGCTCACCACAGGGAGGCACCGCTGAAGCTTTCTTT.

This clone was recorded a few times. The rearrangement links TRBV4-1 to TRBJ2-6; possibly TRBD1 for D (6 bases). The CDR3 has 19 amino acids. V lost 4 bases, J lost 0 bases, and 19 bases lay in between. The germline V gene has CDR1 MGHRA and CDR2 YSYEKL. This CDR3 is CASSPRWGTLDSGANVLTF. The CDR3 bases are TGCGCCAGCAGCCCGAGATGGGGGACATTGGACTCTGGGGCCAACGTCCTGACTTTC.

CDR3 coding DNA: TGTGCCAGCAGCTTAGTCGGACAGGGGGCCCGAACGACCCAGTACTTC. It encodes CASSLVGQGARTTQYF. The chain has TRBV13 and TRBJ2-5; TRBD1 matches 11 bases. V shed 1 base, J shed 7 bases, and the junction held 8 bases outside the gene matches. Germline V gives CDR1 PRHDT, CDR2 FYEKMQ (reference sequence). The CDR3 runs to 16 residues.